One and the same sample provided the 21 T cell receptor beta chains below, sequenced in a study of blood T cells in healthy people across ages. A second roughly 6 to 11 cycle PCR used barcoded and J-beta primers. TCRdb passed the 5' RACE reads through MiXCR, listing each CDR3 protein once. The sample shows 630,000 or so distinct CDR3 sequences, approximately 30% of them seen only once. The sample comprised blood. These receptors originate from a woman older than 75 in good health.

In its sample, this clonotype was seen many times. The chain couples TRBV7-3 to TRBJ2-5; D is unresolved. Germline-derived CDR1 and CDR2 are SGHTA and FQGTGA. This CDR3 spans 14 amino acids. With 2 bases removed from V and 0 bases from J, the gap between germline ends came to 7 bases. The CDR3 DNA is TGTGCCAGCAGCTTAGGACCCGACCAAGAGACCCAGTACTTC. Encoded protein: CASSLGPDQETQYF. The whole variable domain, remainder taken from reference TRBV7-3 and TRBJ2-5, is GAGVSQTPSNKVTEKGKYVELRCDPISGHTALYWYRQSLGQGPEFLIYFQGTGAADDSGLPNDRFFAVRPEGSVSTLKIQRTERGDSAVYLCASSLGPDQETQYFGPGTRLLVL.

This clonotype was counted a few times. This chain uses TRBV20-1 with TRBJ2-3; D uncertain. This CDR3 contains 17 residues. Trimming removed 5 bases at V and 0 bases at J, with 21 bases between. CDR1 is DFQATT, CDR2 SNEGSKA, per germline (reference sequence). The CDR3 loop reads CSAGPFSRGTSTDTQYF. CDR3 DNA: TGCAGTGCTGGGCCCTTCTCGCGCGGCACTAGCACAGATACGCAGTATTTT.

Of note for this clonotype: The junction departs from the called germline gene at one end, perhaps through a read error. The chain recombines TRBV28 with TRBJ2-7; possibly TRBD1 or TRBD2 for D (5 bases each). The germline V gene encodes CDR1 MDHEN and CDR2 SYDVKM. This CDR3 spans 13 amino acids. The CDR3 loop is CASSPRPGQTDKF. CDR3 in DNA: TGTGCCAGCAGTCCCCGTCCGGGGCAAACTGACAAATTC.

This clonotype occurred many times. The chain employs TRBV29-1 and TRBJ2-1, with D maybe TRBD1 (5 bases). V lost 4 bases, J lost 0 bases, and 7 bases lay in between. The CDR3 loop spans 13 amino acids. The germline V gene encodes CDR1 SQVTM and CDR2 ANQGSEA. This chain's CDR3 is CSVGQNSYNEQFF. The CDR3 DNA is TGCAGCGTTGGACAGAACTCCTACAATGAGCAGTTCTTC.

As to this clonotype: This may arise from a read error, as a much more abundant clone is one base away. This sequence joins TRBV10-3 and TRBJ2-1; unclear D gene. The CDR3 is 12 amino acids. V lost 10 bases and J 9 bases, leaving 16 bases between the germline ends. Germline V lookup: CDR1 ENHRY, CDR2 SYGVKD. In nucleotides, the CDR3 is TGTGCCAGCAAACGCCACGAGGCTGAGCAGTTCTTC. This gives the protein CASKRHEAEQFF.

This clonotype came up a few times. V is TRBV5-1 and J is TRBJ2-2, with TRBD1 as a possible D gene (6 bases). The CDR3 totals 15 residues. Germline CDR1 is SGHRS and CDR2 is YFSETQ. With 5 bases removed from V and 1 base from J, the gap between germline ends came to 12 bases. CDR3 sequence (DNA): TGCGCCAGCAGTTCTCGACAGGTGAACACCGGGGAGCTGTTTTTT. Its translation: CASSSRQVNTGELFF.

CDR3 loop: CASSEAAASETDTQYF. The DNA of the CDR3 is TGTGCCAGCAGTGAAGCGGCGGCTTCGGAAACAGATACGCAGTATTTT. The V call is TRBV6-1, the J call TRBJ2-3; D call uncertain. Germline V gene lookup returns CDR1 MNHNS and CDR2 SASEGT. V dropped 0 bases and J dropped 3 bases, with 13 bases sitting between them. The CDR3 contains 16 residues.

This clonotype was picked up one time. The CDR3 sequence: CASSLRATTDTQYF. The CDR3 bases are TGTGCCAGCAGCTTGAGGGCCACCACAGATACGCAGTATTTT. The genes are TRBV7-2 and TRBJ2-3; D possibly corresponds to TRBD2 (5 bases). This CDR3 region has 14 residues. The V and J ends lost 3 bases and 2 bases respectively, with 9 bases between them. Germline lookup yields CDR1 SGHTA and CDR2 FQGNSA.

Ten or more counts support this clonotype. CDR3 amino acids: CASSQGQGVQPQHF. CDR3 sequence (DNA): TGTGCCAGCAGCCAAGGACAGGGAGTTCAGCCCCAGCATTTT. The genes are TRBV7-2 and TRBJ1-5, with TRBD1 matching over 8 bases. CDR3 length: 14 amino acids. The V gene's germline CDR1 is SGHTA and CDR2 FQGNSA. The J segment lost 6 bases and the V segment lost 5 bases, leaving 6 bases of the junction unmatched. Filled out from reference TRBV7-2 and TRBJ1-5, the complete variable domain reads GAGVSQSPSNKVTEKGKDVELRCDPISGHTALYWYRQSLGQGLEFLIYFQGNSAPDKSGLPSDRFSAERTGGSVSTLTIQRTQQEDSAVYLCASSQGQGVQPQHFGDGTRLSIL.

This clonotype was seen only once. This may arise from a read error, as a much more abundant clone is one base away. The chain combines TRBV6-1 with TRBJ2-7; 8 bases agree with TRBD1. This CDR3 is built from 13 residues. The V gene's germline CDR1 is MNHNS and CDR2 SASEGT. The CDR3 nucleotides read TGTGCCAGCAGTGCTCAGGGGGCGGGCGAGCGGTACTTC. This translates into CASSAQGAGERYF.

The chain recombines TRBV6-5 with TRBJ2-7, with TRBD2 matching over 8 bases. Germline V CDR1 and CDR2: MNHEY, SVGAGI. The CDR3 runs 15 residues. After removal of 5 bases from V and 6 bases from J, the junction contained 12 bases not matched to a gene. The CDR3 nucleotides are TGTGCCAGCAGTGACCGGGGGGGGGCCTCGAGCGAGCAGTACTTC. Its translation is CASSDRGGASSEQYF.

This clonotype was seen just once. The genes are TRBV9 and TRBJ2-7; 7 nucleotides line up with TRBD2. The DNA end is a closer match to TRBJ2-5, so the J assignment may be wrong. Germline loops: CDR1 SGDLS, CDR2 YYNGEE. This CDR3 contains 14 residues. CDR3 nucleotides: TGTGCCAGCAGCGGAGGGACTACCGGGGAGACCCAGTACTTC. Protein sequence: CASSGGTTGETQYF.

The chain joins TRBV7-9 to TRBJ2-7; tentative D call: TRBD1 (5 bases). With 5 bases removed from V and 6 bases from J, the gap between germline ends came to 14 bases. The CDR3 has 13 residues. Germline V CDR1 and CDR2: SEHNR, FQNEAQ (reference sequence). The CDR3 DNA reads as TGTGCCAGCAGCCAGGGCCTGGGGCCCGAGCAGTACTTC. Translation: CASSQGLGPEQYF.

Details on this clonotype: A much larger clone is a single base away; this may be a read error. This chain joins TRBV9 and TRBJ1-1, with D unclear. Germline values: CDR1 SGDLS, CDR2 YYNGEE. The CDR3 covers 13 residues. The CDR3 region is CASSVVMNAEAFF. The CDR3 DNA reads TGTGCCAGCAGCGTAGTGATGAACGCTGAAGCTTTCTTT.

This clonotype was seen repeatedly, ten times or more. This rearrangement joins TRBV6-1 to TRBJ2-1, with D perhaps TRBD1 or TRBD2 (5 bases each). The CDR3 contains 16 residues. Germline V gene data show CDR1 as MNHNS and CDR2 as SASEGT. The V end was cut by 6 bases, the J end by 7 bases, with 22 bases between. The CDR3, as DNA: TGTGCCAGCAGCCTCTCCCCCGGGACCGATTATAATGAGCAGTTCTTC. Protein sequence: CASSLSPGTDYNEQFF.

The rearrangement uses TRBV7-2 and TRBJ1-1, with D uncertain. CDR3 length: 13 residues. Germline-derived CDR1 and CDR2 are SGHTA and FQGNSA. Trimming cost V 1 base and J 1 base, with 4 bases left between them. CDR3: CTSSLEANTEAFF. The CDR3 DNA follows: TGTACCAGCAGCTTAGAGGCGAACACTGAAGCTTTCTTT.

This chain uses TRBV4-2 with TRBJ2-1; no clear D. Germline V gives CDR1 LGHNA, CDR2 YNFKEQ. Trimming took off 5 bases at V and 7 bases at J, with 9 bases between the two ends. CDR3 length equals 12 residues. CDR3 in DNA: TGTGCCAGCAGCGGAGCTGTAAATGAGCAGTTCTTC. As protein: CASSGAVNEQFF.

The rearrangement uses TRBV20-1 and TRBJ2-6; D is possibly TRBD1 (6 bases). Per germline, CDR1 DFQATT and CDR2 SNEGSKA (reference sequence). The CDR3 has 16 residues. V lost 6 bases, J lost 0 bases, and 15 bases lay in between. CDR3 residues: CSATTGGPSGANVLTF. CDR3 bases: TGCAGTGCGACGACAGGTGGGCCCTCTGGGGCCAACGTCCTGACTTTC.

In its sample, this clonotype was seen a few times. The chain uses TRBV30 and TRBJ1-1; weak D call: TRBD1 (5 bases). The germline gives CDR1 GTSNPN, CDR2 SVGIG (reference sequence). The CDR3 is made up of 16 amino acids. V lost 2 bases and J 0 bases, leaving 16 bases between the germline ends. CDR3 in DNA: TGTGCCTGGAGTAGGGCAAGGGGATTGGTGAACACTGAAGCTTTCTTT. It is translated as CAWSRARGLVNTEAFF.

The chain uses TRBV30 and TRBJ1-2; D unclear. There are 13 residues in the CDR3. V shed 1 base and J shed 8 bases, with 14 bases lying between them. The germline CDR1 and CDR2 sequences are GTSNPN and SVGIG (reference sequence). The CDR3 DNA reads TGTGCCTGGAGTGCCTCGGTCGGGGAAGGCTACACCTTC. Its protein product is CAWSASVGEGYTF.

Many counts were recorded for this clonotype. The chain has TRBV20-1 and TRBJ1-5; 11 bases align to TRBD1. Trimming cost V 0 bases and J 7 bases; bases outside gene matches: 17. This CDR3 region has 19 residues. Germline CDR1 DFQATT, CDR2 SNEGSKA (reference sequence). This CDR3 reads CSAREVGTGGPKIGQPQHF. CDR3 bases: TGCAGTGCTAGAGAGGTTGGGACAGGGGGTCCCAAGATTGGACAGCCCCAGCATTTT.